This TCR beta chain was identified during a study of blood T cell repertoires in COVID-19. V was pared by 0 bases and J by 0 bases, with 7 bases between. The CDR3 sequence is 15 residues long. The germline CDR1 and CDR2 sequences are SGHRS and YFSETQ. Generated by immunoSEQ multiplex PCR, the TCRdb table keeps only in-frame clones and is missing some. The sample lists just under 60,000 clones; about 78% were seen once. This TCR derives from an elderly man with acute or convalescent COVID-19. This chain connects TRBV5-1 to TRBJ1-5; D is possibly TRBD1 (5 bases). The sample comprised peripheral blood. For the CDR3, the DNA is TGCGCCAGCAGCTTGGAAGGGGATAGCAATCAGCCCCAGCATTTT. This encodes CASSLEGDSNQPQHF.